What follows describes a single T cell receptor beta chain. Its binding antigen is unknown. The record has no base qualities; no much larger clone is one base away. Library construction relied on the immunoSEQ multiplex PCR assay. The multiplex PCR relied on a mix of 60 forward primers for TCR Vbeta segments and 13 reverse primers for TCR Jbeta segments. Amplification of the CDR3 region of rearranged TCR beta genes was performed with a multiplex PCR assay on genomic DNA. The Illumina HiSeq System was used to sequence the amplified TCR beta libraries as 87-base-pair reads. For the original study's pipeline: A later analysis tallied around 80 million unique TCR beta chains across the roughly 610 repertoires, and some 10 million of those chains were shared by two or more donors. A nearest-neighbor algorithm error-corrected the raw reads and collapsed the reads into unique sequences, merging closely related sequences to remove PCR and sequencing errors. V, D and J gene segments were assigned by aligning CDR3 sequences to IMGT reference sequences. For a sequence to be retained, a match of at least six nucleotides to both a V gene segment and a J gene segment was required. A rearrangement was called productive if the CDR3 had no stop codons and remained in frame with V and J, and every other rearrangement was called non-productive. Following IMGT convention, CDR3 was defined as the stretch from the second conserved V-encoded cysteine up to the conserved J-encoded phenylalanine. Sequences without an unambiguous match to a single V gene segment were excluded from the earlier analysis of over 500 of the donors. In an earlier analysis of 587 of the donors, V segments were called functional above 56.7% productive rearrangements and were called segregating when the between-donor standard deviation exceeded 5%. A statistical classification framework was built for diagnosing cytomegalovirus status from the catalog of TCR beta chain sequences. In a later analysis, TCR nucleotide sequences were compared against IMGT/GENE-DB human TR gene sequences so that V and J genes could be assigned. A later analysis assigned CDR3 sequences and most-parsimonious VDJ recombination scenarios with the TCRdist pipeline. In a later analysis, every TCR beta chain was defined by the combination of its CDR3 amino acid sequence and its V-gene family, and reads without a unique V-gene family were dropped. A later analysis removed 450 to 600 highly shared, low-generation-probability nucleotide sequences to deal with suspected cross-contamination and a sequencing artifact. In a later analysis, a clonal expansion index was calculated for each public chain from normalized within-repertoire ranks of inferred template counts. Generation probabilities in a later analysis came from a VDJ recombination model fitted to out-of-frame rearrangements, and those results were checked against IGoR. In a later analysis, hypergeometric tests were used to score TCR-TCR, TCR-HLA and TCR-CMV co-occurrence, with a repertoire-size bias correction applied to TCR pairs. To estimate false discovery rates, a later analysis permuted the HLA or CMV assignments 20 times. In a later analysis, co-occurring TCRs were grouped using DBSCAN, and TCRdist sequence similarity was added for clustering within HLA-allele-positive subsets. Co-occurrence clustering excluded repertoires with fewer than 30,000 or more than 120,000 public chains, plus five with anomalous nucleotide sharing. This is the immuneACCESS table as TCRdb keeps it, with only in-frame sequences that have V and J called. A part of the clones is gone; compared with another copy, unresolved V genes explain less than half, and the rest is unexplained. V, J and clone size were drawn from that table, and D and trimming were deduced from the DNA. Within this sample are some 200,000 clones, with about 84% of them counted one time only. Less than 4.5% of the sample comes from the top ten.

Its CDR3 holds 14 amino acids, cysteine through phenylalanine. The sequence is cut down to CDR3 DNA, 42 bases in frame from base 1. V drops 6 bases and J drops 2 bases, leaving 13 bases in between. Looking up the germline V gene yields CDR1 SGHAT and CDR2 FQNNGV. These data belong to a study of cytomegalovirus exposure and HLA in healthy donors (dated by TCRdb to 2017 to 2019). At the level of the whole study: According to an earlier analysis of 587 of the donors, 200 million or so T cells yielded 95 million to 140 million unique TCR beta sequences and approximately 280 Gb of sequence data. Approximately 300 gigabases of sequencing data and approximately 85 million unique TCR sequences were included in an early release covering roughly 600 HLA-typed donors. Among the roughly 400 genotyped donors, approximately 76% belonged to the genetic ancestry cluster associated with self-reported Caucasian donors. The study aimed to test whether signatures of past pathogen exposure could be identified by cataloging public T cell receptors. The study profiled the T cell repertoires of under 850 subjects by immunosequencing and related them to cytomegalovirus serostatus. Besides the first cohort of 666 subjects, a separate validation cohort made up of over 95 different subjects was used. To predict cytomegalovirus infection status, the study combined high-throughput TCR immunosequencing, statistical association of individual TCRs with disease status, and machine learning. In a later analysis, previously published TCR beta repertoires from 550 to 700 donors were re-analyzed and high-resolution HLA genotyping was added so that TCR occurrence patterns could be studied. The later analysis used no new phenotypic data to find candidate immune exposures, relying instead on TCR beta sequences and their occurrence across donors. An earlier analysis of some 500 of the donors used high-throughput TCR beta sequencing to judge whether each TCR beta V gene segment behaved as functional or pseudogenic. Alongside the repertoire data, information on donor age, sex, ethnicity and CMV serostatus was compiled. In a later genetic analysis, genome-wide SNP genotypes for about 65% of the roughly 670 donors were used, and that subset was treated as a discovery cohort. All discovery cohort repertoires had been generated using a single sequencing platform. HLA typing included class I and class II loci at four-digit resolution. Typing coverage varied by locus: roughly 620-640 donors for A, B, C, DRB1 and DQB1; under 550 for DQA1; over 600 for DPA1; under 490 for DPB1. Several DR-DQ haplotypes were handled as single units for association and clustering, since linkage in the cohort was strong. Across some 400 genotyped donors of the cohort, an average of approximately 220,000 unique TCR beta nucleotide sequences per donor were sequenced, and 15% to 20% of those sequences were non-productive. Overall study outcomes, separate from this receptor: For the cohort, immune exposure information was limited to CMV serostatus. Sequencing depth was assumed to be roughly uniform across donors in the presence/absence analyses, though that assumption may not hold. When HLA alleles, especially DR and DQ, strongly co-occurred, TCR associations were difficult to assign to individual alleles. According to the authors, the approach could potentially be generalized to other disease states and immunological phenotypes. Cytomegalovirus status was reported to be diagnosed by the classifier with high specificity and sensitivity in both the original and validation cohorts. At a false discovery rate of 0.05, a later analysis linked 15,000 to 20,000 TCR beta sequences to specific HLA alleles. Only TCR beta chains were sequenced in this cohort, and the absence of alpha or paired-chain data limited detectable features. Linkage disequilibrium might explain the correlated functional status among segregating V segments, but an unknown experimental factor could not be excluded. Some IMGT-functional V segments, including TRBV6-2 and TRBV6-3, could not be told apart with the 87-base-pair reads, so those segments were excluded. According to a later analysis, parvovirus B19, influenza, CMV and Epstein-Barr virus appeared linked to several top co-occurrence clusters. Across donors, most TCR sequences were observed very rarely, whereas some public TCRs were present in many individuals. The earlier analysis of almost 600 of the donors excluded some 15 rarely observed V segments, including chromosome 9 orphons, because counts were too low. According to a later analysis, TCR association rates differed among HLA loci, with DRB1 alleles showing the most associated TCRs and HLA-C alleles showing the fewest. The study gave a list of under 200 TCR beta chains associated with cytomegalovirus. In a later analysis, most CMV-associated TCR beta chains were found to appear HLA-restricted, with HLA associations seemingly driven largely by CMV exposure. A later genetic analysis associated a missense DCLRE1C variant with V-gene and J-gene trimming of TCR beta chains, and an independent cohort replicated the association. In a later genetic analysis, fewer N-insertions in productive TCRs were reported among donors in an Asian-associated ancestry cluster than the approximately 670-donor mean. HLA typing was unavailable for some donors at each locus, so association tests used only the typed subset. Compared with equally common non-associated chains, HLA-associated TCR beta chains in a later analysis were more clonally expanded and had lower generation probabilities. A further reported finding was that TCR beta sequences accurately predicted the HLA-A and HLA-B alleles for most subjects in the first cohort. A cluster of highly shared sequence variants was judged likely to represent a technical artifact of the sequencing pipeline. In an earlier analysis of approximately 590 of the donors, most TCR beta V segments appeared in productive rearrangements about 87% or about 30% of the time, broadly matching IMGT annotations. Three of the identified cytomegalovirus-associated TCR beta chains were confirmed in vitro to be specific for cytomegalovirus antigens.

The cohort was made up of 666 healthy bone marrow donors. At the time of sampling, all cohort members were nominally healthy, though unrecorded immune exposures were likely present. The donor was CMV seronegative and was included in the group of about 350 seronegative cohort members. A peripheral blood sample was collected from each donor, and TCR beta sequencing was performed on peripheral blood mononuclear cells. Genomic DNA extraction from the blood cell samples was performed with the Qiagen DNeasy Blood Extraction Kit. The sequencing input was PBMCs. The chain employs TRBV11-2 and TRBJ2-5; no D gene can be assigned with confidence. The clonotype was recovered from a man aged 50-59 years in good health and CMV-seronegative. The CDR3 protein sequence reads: CASRPPAGQETQYF. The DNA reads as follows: TGTGCCAGCAGACCCCCGGCAGGTCAAGAGACCCAGTACTTC.